A selection of T cell receptor beta chains follows, all from one sample in a study of spatial heterogeneity in lung cancer. TCRdb passed the 5' RACE reads through MiXCR, listing each CDR3 protein once. The table has tens of thousands of distinct CDR3 sequences, 7.4% seen once. Here the sequenced sample was PBMCs, taken at follow-up. These receptors were taken from a female donor with early-stage non-small cell lung cancer. The conserved cysteine and the conserved F or W are not part of the CDR3 here. The D gene is left open where the match is weak. Clone size is not always given. Where it is, it says once, few, many or a class for expanded clones.

TRBJ2-7	TRBV5-6	-	-	ASSLVRGEQY
TRBJ2-7	TRBV20-1	-	few	SAVGRGLIQGEQY
TRBJ1-6	TRBV7-9	-	-	ASSYWPGTTPLH
TRBJ1-3	TRBV14	-	-	ASSQARGWSGNTIY
TRBJ1-3	TRBV6-5	-	many	ASSYLQGVGNTIY
TRBJ2-7	TRBV5-5	-	-	VSRYGSSYEQY
TRBJ1-4	TRBV5-1	TRBD1	many	ASSSGTGATRINEKLF
TRBJ2-2	TRBV11-3	-	few	ASSSEVVRGAGELF
TRBJ2-7	TRBV20-1	-	few	SATGQVSYEQY
TRBJ2-7	TRBV12-5	-	-	ASGLSRAPYEQY
TRBJ2-1	TRBV7-2	TRBD2	-	ASSWGRLAGPEEQF
TRBJ1-6	TRBV12-3/TRBV12-4	-	many	ASSKQGGGNSPLH
TRBJ2-6	TRBV2	-	many	ASSDIRRTGANVLT
TRBJ2-2	TRBV4-3	TRBD1	few	ASSQDPPRTGDTGELF
TRBJ1-6	TRBV20-1	TRBD1	many	SARGGYQGWRNNSPLH
TRBJ1-1	TRBV20-1	-	many	SARAGGNTEAF
TRBJ1-2	TRBV4-2	TRBD1	-	ASSQESPRDSRGYT
TRBJ2-4	TRBV12-3/TRBV12-4	-	-	ASSGRLLAKNIQY
TRBJ2-5	TRBV29-1	-	-	SVPGTARETQY
TRBJ1-5	TRBV6-5	TRBD1	-	ASSPGTGVQPQH
TRBJ2-3	TRBV6-1	-	many	ASSDGRRARTDTQY
TRBJ1-2	TRBV7-2	-	few	ASSLMWGFGYGYT
TRBJ1-6	TRBV19	-	few	ASSIHEQGALH
TRBJ1-2	TRBV3-1	-	many	ASSLPFSGYT
TRBJ1-1	TRBV18	-	-	ASSPGRAEAF
TRBJ2-7	TRBV30	TRBD2	few	ARSGGDYEQY